One sample yielded the 24 T cell receptor beta chains listed below, sequenced in a study of Tregs in tolerant kidney transplant recipients. TCRdb's table, derived via immunoSEQ multiplex PCR, lists solely in-frame clones and lacks some. The sample yields roughly 80,000 clones, around 90% seen once. This sample comprised Tregs from blood, obtained before the transplant. These receptor sequences come from a human donor who received a combined kidney and bone marrow transplant.

This rearrangement joins TRBV5-5 to TRBJ1-5; D may be TRBD1 (5 bases). Trimming shortened V by 7 bases and J by 2 bases, and 13 bases separated the two germline ends. Germline-derived CDR1 and CDR2 are SGHKS and YYEKEE (reference sequence). The CDR3 length is 14 residues. CDR3 DNA sequence: TGTGCCAGCTGCCGTGACAGTGGCAATCAGCCCCAGCATTTT. Translation: CASCRDSGNQPQHF. Full variable domain (outside the CDR3, taken from reference TRBV5-5 and TRBJ1-5): DAGVTQSPTHLIKTRGQQVTLRCSPISGHKSVSWYQQVLGQGPQFIFQYYEKEERGRGNFPDRFSARQFPNYSSELNVNALLLGDSALYLCASCRDSGNQPQHFGDGTRLSIL.

The chain uses TRBV28 and TRBJ2-6; tentatively, D is TRBD1 (6 bases). The CDR3 covers 15 residues. Germline-derived CDR1 and CDR2 are MDHEN and SYDVKM. V was trimmed by 6 bases and J by 4 bases, leaving 13 bases between them. In DNA form, the CDR3 reads TGTGCCAGCAGCTCCACAGGGTGGGGGGCCAACGTCCTGACTTTC. Protein sequence: CASSSTGWGANVLTF.

The chain has TRBV30 and TRBJ2-1, with a possible D match to TRBD1 (6 bases). Trimming took off 2 bases at V and 8 bases at J, with 10 bases between the two ends. The CDR3 sequence is 12 residues long. CDR1 is GTSNPN, CDR2 SVGIG, per germline (reference sequence). The DNA for the CDR3 is TGTGCCTGGAGTAAATCAGGGGATGAGCAGTTCTTC. This encodes CAWSKSGDEQFF.

The chain recombines TRBV20-1 with TRBJ2-7; D might be TRBD2 (5 bases). The ends were cut back, 3 bases at V and 3 bases at J, with 6 bases in the middle. Germline assignment: CDR1 DFQATT and CDR2 SNEGSKA (reference sequence). CDR3 length: 11 residues. In DNA, the CDR3 is TGCAGTGCTAGGAGGGACTACGAGCAGTACTTC. This sequence encodes CSARRDYEQYF.

The V call is TRBV30, the J call TRBJ2-1; 9 bases match TRBD2. Germline loops: CDR1 GTSNPN, CDR2 SVGIG (reference sequence). V shed 8 bases, J shed 0 bases, and the junction held 8 bases outside the gene matches. CDR3 length: 15 residues. This chain's CDR3 is CATETSGYSYNEQFF. The CDR3 bases are TGTGCCACTGAGACTAGCGGATACTCCTACAATGAGCAGTTCTTC.

J is TRBJ2-5 and V is TRBV15; 9 bases are a match to TRBD2. The J segment lost 3 bases and the V segment lost 0 bases, leaving 5 bases of the junction unmatched. CDR3 length: 16 residues. Germline V CDR1 and CDR2: LNHNV, YYDKDF (reference sequence). The CDR3 loop reads CATSREGGRAKETQYF. The CDR3 nucleotides read TGTGCCACCAGCAGAGAGGGCGGGAGGGCCAAAGAGACCCAGTACTTC.

The J gene is TRBJ2-1, the V gene TRBV7-9; D is perhaps TRBD2 (5 bases). Per the germline V gene, CDR1 is SEHNR and CDR2 is FQNEAQ (reference sequence). V shed 8 bases and J shed 7 bases, with 21 bases lying between them. The CDR3 covers 15 residues. As DNA, the CDR3 is TGTGCCAGCTGGGCTACATGGTCCCCGGGAAATGAGCAGTTCTTC. It yields the protein CASWATWSPGNEQFF.

The table lists this clone with a count of one. The chain joins TRBV5-1 to TRBJ2-1; 9 bases are shared with TRBD2. The V segment lost 5 bases and the J segment 4 bases; nucleotides outside the gene matches: 7. Germline CDR1 reads SGHRS; CDR2 reads YFSETQ. This CDR3 is 15 amino acids long. The CDR3 DNA follows: TGCGCCAGCAGTTCGCGGGAGGGCCTATACAATGAGCAGTTCTTC. This gives the protein CASSSREGLYNEQFF.

The DNA for the CDR3 is TGCGCCAGCAGCTTGGGGGGGTCCGAGGGTGAGACCCAGTACTTC. Amino acid sequence: CASSLGGSEGETQYF. V usage is TRBV5-1 and J usage is TRBJ2-5, with D perhaps being TRBD1 or TRBD2 (5 bases each). The germline gives CDR1 SGHRS, CDR2 YFSETQ. V was pared by 0 bases and J by 5 bases, with 14 bases between. The CDR3 has 15 residues.

The chain links TRBV28 to TRBJ2-5; the match to TRBD1 covers 11 bases. Trimming removed 3 bases from V and 5 bases from J; junction bases left unmatched: 8. CDR1 is MDHEN and CDR2 is SYDVKM in the germline V gene. The CDR3 spans 16 residues. The CDR3 loop is CASSFGQGAVVETQYF. The CDR3 DNA sequence: TGTGCCAGCAGTTTCGGACAGGGGGCGGTCGTCGAGACCCAGTACTTC.

This chain links TRBV5-1 with TRBJ1-4; 9 bases are a match to TRBD1. V gave up 3 bases and J gave up 4 bases; unmatched junction bases: 1. The CDR3 length is 14 residues. Germline V gene data show CDR1 as SGHRS and CDR2 as YFSETQ. The CDR3 coding sequence is TGCGCCAGCAGCTCGGGACAGGGTAATGAAAAACTGTTTTTT. Translation gives CASSSGQGNEKLFF.

This clone was detected only once. The germline gene is not matched at one end of the junction; a read error may be the cause. V is TRBV7-2 and J is TRBJ2-5; 8 nucleotides agree with TRBD1. This CDR3 has 14 amino acids. Per the germline V gene, CDR1 is SGHTA and CDR2 is FQGNSA. CDR3 nucleotides: TGTGCCAGCAGCTCCCAGGGGGCTCGCGAGACCCGGTACTTC. As protein: CASSSQGARETRYF.

The rearrangement joins TRBV7-3 to TRBJ2-1; possibly TRBD1 for D (6 bases). The CDR3 contains 13 residues. V lost 5 bases, J lost 5 bases, and 10 bases lay in between. Per the germline V gene, CDR1 is SGHTA and CDR2 is FQGTGA. Written as DNA, the CDR3 is TGTGCCAGCAGCCGTGGGGACAACAATGAGCAGTTCTTC. It codes for CASSRGDNNEQFF.

The V call is TRBV27, the J call TRBJ2-2; D not certain. This CDR3 has 15 residues. CDR1 and CDR2 from the germline V gene are MNHEY and SMNVEV (reference sequence). Trimming stripped 3 bases from V and 1 base from J, with 9 bases between. The CDR3 loop reads CASSFDRGNTGELFF. The DNA for the CDR3 is TGTGCCAGCAGTTTCGATAGAGGGAACACCGGGGAGCTGTTTTTT.

The chain recombines TRBV28 with TRBJ2-1, with D uncertain. CDR1 and CDR2 (germline): MDHEN, SYDVKM. The ends were cut back, 2 bases at V and 2 bases at J, with 10 bases in the middle. This CDR3 comprises 15 residues. CDR3 coding DNA: TGTGCCAGCAGTTTAAAGGTGGAGACCTACAATGAGCAGTTCTTC. It codes for CASSLKVETYNEQFF.

The genes are TRBV28 and TRBJ1-4; D possibly corresponds to TRBD1 (5 bases). The CDR3 runs to 11 residues. Germline CDR1 is MDHEN and CDR2 is SYDVKM. V was shortened by 8 bases and J by 10 bases, with 11 bases between the two germline ends. The CDR3 sequence: CASGHRRKLFF. The CDR3 DNA reads as TGTGCCAGCGGCCACAGGAGAAAACTGTTTTTT.

In DNA form, the CDR3 reads TGTGCCAGCAGCGTAGCGGGGATGGGTTACAATGAGCAGTTCTTC. This codes for CASSVAGMGYNEQFF. This chain uses TRBV9 with TRBJ2-1, with TRBD2 as a possible D gene (5 bases). Germline CDR1 and CDR2: SGDLS and YYNGEE. CDR3 length: 15 residues. V lost 0 bases, J lost 4 bases, and 11 bases lay in between.

V gene TRBV5-6 combines with J gene TRBJ2-1; 9 bases align to TRBD2. Germline V gene sequence: CDR1 SGHDT, CDR2 YYEEEE. Trimming at V came to 0 bases and at J to 6 bases, leaving 7 bases not matched to a gene. CDR3 length equals 16 residues. CDR3 nucleotides: TGTGCCAGCAGCTTGGCCGGCGGGAGGGCCCCCAATGAGCAGTTCTTC. Amino acids: CASSLAGGRAPNEQFF.

The chain joins TRBV10-2 to TRBJ2-1; no clear D gene. This CDR3 has 14 amino acids. Germline CDR1 reads WSHSY; CDR2 reads SAAADI. V was shortened by 3 bases and J by 2 bases, with 8 bases between the two germline ends. This CDR3 reads CASSEGQAYNEQFF. The CDR3 DNA sequence: TGCGCCAGCAGTGAAGGGCAGGCCTACAATGAGCAGTTCTTC.

This clone was seen a single time. The V and J genes are TRBV5-4 and TRBJ1-2, with TRBD1 matching over 9 bases. The germline CDR1 and CDR2 sequences are SGHNT and YYREEE (reference sequence). V shed 0 bases, J shed 6 bases, and the junction held 9 bases outside the gene matches. This CDR3 region has 16 residues. CDR3 nucleotide sequence: TGTGCCAGCAGCTTGGCGTCGGGACAGGGTGCCCATGGCTACACCTTC. Protein: CASSLASGQGAHGYTF.

The chain carries TRBV5-8 and TRBJ2-3; perhaps TRBD2 as D (6 bases). The V end lost 4 bases, the J end lost 0 bases, and 12 bases lay between the germline ends. The CDR3 consists of 15 residues. Germline CDR1 and CDR2: SGHTS and YDEGEE. DNA for the CDR3: TGTGCCAGCAGCCCGGGACTCACTAGCACAGATACGCAGTATTTT. This sequence encodes CASSPGLTSTDTQYF.

The rearrangement links TRBV5-1 to TRBJ2-7, with 12 bases identical to TRBD2. Germline CDR1 and CDR2: SGHRS and YFSETQ. This CDR3 contains 15 residues. V shed 4 bases and J 2 bases; nucleotides not matched to a gene: 4. In DNA form, the CDR3 reads TGCGCCAGCAGCCAAGGGACTAGCGGGCCCTACGAGCAGTACTTC. It encodes CASSQGTSGPYEQYF.

This chain links TRBV6-7 with TRBJ2-5; 10 nucleotides align to TRBD2. Near its end, the DNA agrees better with TRBJ2-7, so the J call may be wrong. TRBV6-7 is labeled an ORF, and its function is uncertain. The CDR3 contains 16 residues. The CDR3 reads CASSPTSGRASCEQYF. The CDR3 nucleotides are TGTGCCAGCAGTCCGACCAGCGGGAGGGCCAGCTGCGAGCAGTACTTC.

The chain has TRBV7-3 and TRBJ2-4, with TRBD2 identical over 10 bases. The V and J ends lost 5 bases and 4 bases, in that order; junction bases with no gene match: 14. This CDR3 has 18 residues. Germline values: CDR1 SGHTA, CDR2 FQGTGA. The CDR3 DNA is TGTGCCAGCAGCCCGGGGACTAGCGAAGGCAAGGGGAAAAACATTCAGTACTTC. Translated, it gives CASSPGTSEGKGKNIQYF. The full variable domain, rest sourced from reference TRBV7-3 and TRBJ2-4, is GAGVSQTPSNKVTEKGKYVELRCDPISGHTALYWYRQSLGQGPEFLIYFQGTGAADDSGLPNDRFFAVRPEGSVSTLKIQRTERGDSAVYLCASSPGTSEGKGKNIQYFGAGTRLSVL.